The next 26 T cell receptor beta chains were all read from a single sample in a study of blood T cell repertoires in COVID-19. Sequenced by immunoSEQ multiplex PCR; TCRdb stores in-frame clones only, minus some. The sample holds about 200,000 clones; around 80% are singletons and the top ten take under 8.5%. Sequencing was carried out using peripheral blood. Receptors were obtained from a woman in her 70s with acute or convalescent COVID-19.

V usage is TRBV4-3 and J usage is TRBJ1-6, with D perhaps matching TRBD1 (6 bases). The CDR3 has 16 residues. Germline V CDR1 and CDR2: LGHNA, YSLEER. Between the trimmed V and J ends, which lost 1 base and 6 bases, there was a span of 13 bases. Written as DNA, the CDR3 is TGCGCCAGCAGCCAAGCCAGGGGCGCGGGTAATTCACCCCTCCACTTT. It is translated as CASSQARGAGNSPLHF.

The DNA of the CDR3 is TGTGCCAGCACCGAGGGGGTGAACACTGAAGCTTTCTTT. Its protein product is CASTEGVNTEAFF. J is TRBJ1-1 and V is TRBV2; D possibly corresponds to TRBD1 (6 bases). CDR3 length: 13 amino acids. The V gene's germline CDR1 is SNHLY and CDR2 FYNNEI. Trimming took 7 bases from V and 0 from J, leaving 9 bases between them.

This chain joins TRBV5-5 and TRBJ1-1; D is possibly TRBD1 (5 bases). From germline, CDR1 is SGHKS and CDR2 YYEKEE (reference sequence). The CDR3 is made up of 14 amino acids. V was shortened by 2 bases and J by 7 bases, with 15 bases between the two germline ends. The CDR3 nucleotides are TGTGCCAGCAGCTTCTCCGTGAGACAGAGTGAAGCTTTCTTT. Amino acid sequence: CASSFSVRQSEAFF.

The V call is TRBV29-1, the J call TRBJ1-3; no firm D call. The germline V gene encodes CDR1 SQVTM and CDR2 ANQGSEA. The length of the CDR3 is 16 residues. Trimming cost V 0 bases and J 2 bases, with 14 bases left between them. CDR3 DNA: TGCAGCGTTGAAGATCAGGCGAGTTTGACTGGAAACACCATATATTTT. This gives the protein CSVEDQASLTGNTIYF. The variable domain in full, completed from reference TRBV29-1 and TRBJ1-3, reads SAVISQKPSRDICQRGTSLTIQCQVDSQVTMMFWYRQQPGQSLTLIATANQGSEATYESGFVIDKFPISRPNLTFSTLTVSNMSPEDSSIYLCSVEDQASLTGNTIYFGEGSWLTVV.

This clone has only one observation. This rearrangement joins TRBV6-5 to TRBJ1-2; 10 nucleotides align to TRBD1. The CDR3 is 14 amino acids. Germline assignment: CDR1 MNHEY and CDR2 SVGAGI. With 5 bases clipped from V and 6 bases from J, the junction kept 6 bases outside the gene matches. The CDR3 bases are TGTGCCAGCAGTCGCACCGGGACAGGGGATGGCTACACCTTC. Residues: CASSRTGTGDGYTF.

The chain links TRBV5-1 to TRBJ2-2, with D possibly matching TRBD2 (6 bases). This CDR3 has 14 residues. V lost 1 base, J lost 7 bases, and 11 bases lay in between. CDR1 is SGHRS, CDR2 YFSETQ, per germline. The CDR3 is CASSLQLEGGELFF. The DNA for the CDR3 is TGCGCCAGCAGCTTGCAATTGGAGGGCGGGGAGCTGTTTTTT.

This clone turned up a few times. The chain joins TRBV2 to TRBJ2-3; 10 bases agree with TRBD1. This CDR3 has 17 amino acids. Germline CDR1 and CDR2: SNHLY and FYNNEI. Germline trimming cut 5 bases from V and 1 base from J; bases unmatched to any gene: 9. CDR3 coding DNA: TGTGCCAGCAGTCTTGACTCGACAGGGGGCGGCACAGATACGCAGTATTTT. Residues: CASSLDSTGGGTDTQYF.

This clone was recorded only once. The rearrangement uses TRBV24-1 and TRBJ2-5, with TRBD2 matching over 7 bases. Trimming cost V 3 bases and J 4 bases; bases outside gene matches: 4. Germline lookup yields CDR1 KGHDR and CDR2 SFDVKD. The CDR3 contains 14 residues. This CDR3 is CATSDRTRSETQYF. The CDR3 DNA reads TGTGCCACCAGTGATCGGACTAGGTCAGAGACCCAGTACTTC.

The chain joins TRBV5-5 to TRBJ1-6; no clear D gene. CDR1 and CDR2 from the germline V gene are SGHKS and YYEKEE (reference sequence). Trimming took 3 bases from V and 2 from J, leaving 6 bases between them. The CDR3 consists of 14 residues. The CDR3 is CASSYGPYNSPLHF. In DNA form, the CDR3 reads TGTGCCAGCAGCTATGGCCCCTATAATTCACCCCTCCACTTT.

The rearrangement joins TRBV10-3 to TRBJ2-7; D possibly corresponds to TRBD2 (7 bases). The CDR3 loop spans 13 amino acids. Trimming left V 10 bases short and J 3 bases short, with 16 bases between. CDR1 ENHRY and CDR2 SYGVKD come from the germline V gene. CDR3 nucleotides: TGTGCCACCCGAAGGGGGGGCGGCTACGAGCAGTACGTC. This codes for CATRRGGGYEQYV.

This chain connects TRBV7-9 to TRBJ1-2, with D perhaps TRBD1 (5 bases). V was clipped by 1 base and J by 8 bases, with 5 bases between them. Germline V CDR1 and CDR2: SEHNR, FQNEAQ (reference sequence). The CDR3 is 11 amino acids. The CDR3 sequence is CASSLEGGYTF. As DNA, the CDR3 is TGTGCCAGCAGCTTAGAGGGGGGCTACACCTTC.

The chain joins TRBV9 to TRBJ1-1; 7 nucleotides align to TRBD1. The CDR3 is made up of 17 amino acids. Per the germline V gene, CDR1 is SGDLS and CDR2 is YYNGEE. Losses at the gene ends were 1 base for V and 1 base for J; bases not matched to a gene: 10. The DNA of the CDR3 is TGTGCCAGCAGCGTATCAGCTACAGGGGCGCAGAACACTGAAGCTTTCTTT. Amino acid sequence: CASSVSATGAQNTEAFF.

The CDR3: CASSPSSTGRLSTDTQYF. DNA of the CDR3: TGTGCCAGCTCACCGTCTTCCACAGGGCGACTTAGCACAGATACGCAGTATTTT. This chain connects TRBV18 to TRBJ2-3, with D perhaps TRBD1 (6 bases). This CDR3 spans 18 amino acids. With 3 bases removed from V and 0 bases from J, the gap between germline ends came to 19 bases. Germline V gives CDR1 KGHSH, CDR2 LQKENI.

This chain joins TRBV12-3 or TRBV12-4 and TRBJ2-7; possible D gene TRBD2, 6 bases. The CDR3 runs to 11 residues. Between the trimmed V and J ends, which lost 5 bases and 12 bases, there was a span of 14 bases. The CDR3 region is CASSPGDSPYF. The CDR3, as DNA: TGTGCCAGCAGTCCTGGGGACTCGCCGTACTTC.

The chain joins TRBV5-1 to TRBJ2-3; 9 bases are a match to TRBD1. Losses at the gene ends were 4 bases for V and 1 base for J; bases not matched to a gene: 7. Germline-derived CDR1 and CDR2 are SGHRS and YFSETQ. The CDR3 sequence is 16 residues long. CDR3 loop: CASSPNTGGGTDTQYF. As DNA, the CDR3 is TGCGCCAGCAGCCCCAATACAGGGGGCGGCACAGATACGCAGTATTTT.

V and J are TRBV4-1 and TRBJ1-5; D is ambiguous. This CDR3 has 14 amino acids. Deletions cut 4 bases from V and 2 bases from J, with 9 bases between. CDR1 MGHRA and CDR2 YSYEKL come from the germline V gene. The CDR3 region is CASSPQVGNQPQHF. CDR3 DNA: TGCGCCAGCAGCCCCCAGGTGGGCAATCAGCCCCAGCATTTT.

This clone occurred a few times. This rearrangement joins TRBV25-1 to TRBJ1-5; D not resolved. The CDR3 length is 17 residues. V was shortened by 1 base and J by 11 bases, with 24 bases between the two germline ends. Germline loops: CDR1 MGHDK, CDR2 SYGVNS. CDR3 DNA sequence: TGTGCCAGCAGTGAATCGGGTGGAGGCCGGTCGGTGTTGTCCCAGCATTTT. Its translation is CASSESGGGRSVLSQHF.

The chain links TRBV6-5 to TRBJ1-1, with a tentative D call TRBD1 (6 bases). The V and J ends lost 4 bases and 4 bases respectively, with 16 bases between them. Germline CDR1 is MNHEY and CDR2 is SVGAGI. The CDR3 is made up of 15 amino acids. CDR3 sequence (DNA): TGTGCCAGCAGTTCTGCCGATAGGGGGGGCACTGAAGCTTTCTTT. Its protein is CASSSADRGGTEAFF.

V is TRBV4-1 and J is TRBJ2-7, with TRBD2 matching over 7 bases. The CDR3 covers 15 residues. Unmatched junction bases numbered 7, after V lost 1 base and J lost 4 bases. Looked up from germline, CDR1 is MGHRA and CDR2 is YSYEKL. DNA for the CDR3: TGCGCCAGCAGCCAAGCCCAGCGGGGAGCTTACGAGCAGTACTTC. Its protein product is CASSQAQRGAYEQYF.

CDR3 sequence reads: CASSLDLEETQYF. In nucleotides, the CDR3 is TGTGCCAGCAGCTTAGATCTAGAAGAGACCCAGTACTTC. The rearrangement uses TRBV7-2 and TRBJ2-5; the D is unclear. With 1 base removed from V and 3 bases from J, the gap between germline ends came to 6 bases. Germline V gene lookup returns CDR1 SGHTA and CDR2 FQGNSA. The CDR3 loop spans 13 amino acids.

This chain uses TRBV5-6 with TRBJ2-3; D call uncertain. The CDR3 extends over 12 amino acids. Germline V gives CDR1 SGHDT, CDR2 YYEEEE. Trimming removed 5 bases at V and 3 bases at J, with 7 bases between. The CDR3: CASSLLTDTQYF. CDR3 DNA sequence: TGTGCCAGCAGTTTGCTGACAGATACGCAGTATTTT.

The chain is built from TRBV23-1 and TRBJ1-4; D might be TRBD1 (5 bases). TRBV23-1 qualifies as an ORF whose function is uncertain. The CDR3 has 12 residues. Trimming removed 9 bases at V and 5 bases at J, with 10 bases between. DNA of the CDR3: TGCGCCAGTGGGGCGAGGAATGAAAAACTGTTTTTT. Encoded protein: CASGARNEKLFF.

J is TRBJ2-5 and V is TRBV11-2, with TRBD2 matching 9 bases. This CDR3 region has 15 residues. CDR1 SGHAT and CDR2 FQNNGV come from the germline V gene. V was pared by 1 base and J by 9 bases, with 9 bases of the junction left unmatched. The DNA of the CDR3 is TGTGCCAGCAGCTTAGGGCTAGCGGGGCCCCAGGCCCAGTACTTC. This encodes CASSLGLAGPQAQYF. Full variable domain (remainder filled in from reference TRBV11-2 and TRBJ2-5): EAGVAQSPRYKIIEKRQSVAFWCNPISGHATLYWYQQILGQGPKLLIQFQNNGVVDDSQLPKDRFSAERLKGVDSTLKIQPAKLEDSAVYLCASSLGLAGPQAQYFGPGTRLLVL.

V and J are TRBV19 and TRBJ2-3, with 7 bases matching TRBD1. V dropped 7 bases and J dropped 8; count of bases not matched to a gene: 15. This CDR3 contains 15 residues. CDR1 is LNHDA and CDR2 is SQIVND in the germline V gene (reference sequence). The CDR3 DNA reads as TGTGCCAGTACCTCCCAGGGGGTAGGTGTTGGTACGCAGTATTTT. It codes for CASTSQGVGVGTQYF.

This chain joins TRBV6-5 and TRBJ1-6; TRBD1 might be the D (6 bases). Germline values: CDR1 MNHEY, CDR2 SVGAGI. V lost 7 bases and J lost 2, with 12 bases in between. The CDR3 is made up of 15 amino acids. The CDR3 here is CASTGRGTYNSPLHF. The CDR3 nucleotides read TGTGCCAGCACAGGAAGGGGGACCTATAATTCACCCCTCCACTTT.

The V call is TRBV6-5, the J call TRBJ1-2; tentatively, D is TRBD1 (6 bases). This CDR3 has 15 amino acids. Germline values: CDR1 MNHEY, CDR2 SVGAGI. The V end was cut by 8 bases, the J end by 4 bases, with 20 bases between. The CDR3 DNA sequence: TGTGCCAGCGGTCATTCCGGGGTCAGGGGCTATGGCTACACCTTC. It specifies CASGHSGVRGYGYTF.